This TCR beta chain was identified during a study of CD8 T cells in Susac syndrome. CD8+ and CD4+ T cells circulating in blood were sequenced for TCR beta. The CDR3 loop spans 16 amino acids. The V gene's germline CDR1 is LGHNA and CDR2 YNFKEQ. Trimming removed 1 base at V and 1 base at J, with 11 bases between. This clonotype was detected only a few times. The RNA, about 0.5 to 1 ug, was put through reverse transcription using random hexamers. TCRdb reprocessed the immunoSEQ multiplex PCR reads with MiXCR, giving one entry per CDR3 protein. The table lists 150,000 or so distinct CDR3 sequences, approximately 93% of them singletons.

The receptor's source is a human donor with multiple sclerosis. The material sequenced was CD4+ T cells from PBMCs. The chain is built from TRBV4-2 and TRBJ2-4; no firm D call. CDR3 sequence (DNA): TGTGCCAGCAGCCAAGTACTGACCCAGGCCAAAAACATTCAGTACTTC. Translation: CASSQVLTQAKNIQYF.